This T cell receptor beta chain was identified during a study of cytomegalovirus exposure and HLA in healthy donors. For the study at large: Early release data held approximately 81 million unique TCRs from HLA-typed donors.

Germline-derived CDR1 and CDR2 are SGDLS and YYNGEE. The CDR3 is 15 residues long. With V trimmed by 4 bases and J by 2 bases, 5 bases remained unmatched. Details on this clone: Its antigen is unknown.

Primers for the PCR totalled 60 Vbeta and 13 Jbeta. Original analysis: The authors later counted 70 million to 80 million unique TCR beta chains, roughly 10 million of them shared. Some clones are missing from TCRdb's copy, which holds only in-frame ones; the method was immunoSEQ multiplex PCR. From that table come the V and J calls and clone size; the DNA was used to work out D and trimming. The sample records approximately 150,000 clones, around four fifths being singletons. Study results and limitations: In a later analysis, across HLA loci, associated TCR counts were highest for DRB1, lowest for HLA-C.

This sequence joins TRBV9 and TRBJ1-2, with 10 bases aligning to TRBD1. The specimen was PBMCs. This clonotype was obtained from a woman in her 30s in good health and CMV-seropositive. This chain's CDR3 is CASSPRQGANYGYTF. CDR3 sequence (DNA): TGTGCCAGCAGCCCTCGACAGGGGGCGAACTATGGCTACACCTTC.